Below, 13 T cell receptor beta chains from the same sample are listed, as sequenced in a study of lymphopenia after photon versus proton radiotherapy. This table comes from immunoSEQ multiplex PCR, and its TCRdb copy is limited to in-frame clones, with some not included. This sample has 50,000 to 75,000 clones; roughly 86% occur once, and the top ten carry about 2%. The specimen was peripheral blood, collected from a patient treated with photon-based radiotherapy. The source is a man aged 35-49 years with gastric cancer.

The chain has TRBV14 and TRBJ1-4; D uncertain. V lost 0 bases, J lost 8 bases, and 7 bases lay in between. Germline CDR1 is SGHDN and CDR2 is FVKESK. The CDR3 is 13 amino acids. CDR3 region: CASSQDSDEKLFF. The CDR3 DNA reads as TGTGCCAGCAGCCAAGATTCCGACGAAAAACTGTTTTTT.

For this clone: The identical CDR3 is also encoded by other nucleotide sequences in the sample. The V and J genes are TRBV19 and TRBJ2-5; D not certain. The CDR3 length is 12 residues. Per the germline V gene, CDR1 is LNHDA and CDR2 is SQIVND (reference sequence). V shed 4 bases and J shed 2 bases, with 5 bases lying between them. CDR3 sequence reads: CASSTRQETQYF. The CDR3 region has the DNA TGTGCCAGTAGTACCCGGCAAGAGACCCAGTACTTC.

The CDR3 loop reads CASSRLAGGETQYF. In nucleotides, the CDR3 is TGTGCCAGTAGTAGACTAGCGGGGGGAGAGACCCAGTACTTC. The chain links TRBV19 to TRBJ2-5; 13 bases line up with TRBD2. The germline V gene encodes CDR1 LNHDA and CDR2 SQIVND (reference sequence). V shed 4 bases and J 4 bases; nucleotides not matched to a gene: 0. This CDR3 contains 14 residues. The variable domain in full, with the rest retrieved from reference TRBV19 and TRBJ2-5, is DGGITQSPKYLFRKEGQNVTLSCEQNLNHDAMYWYRQDPGQGLRLIYYSQIVNDFQKGDIAEGYSVSREKKESFPLTVTSAQKNPTAFYLCASSRLAGGETQYFGPGTRLLVL.

The chain is built from TRBV18 and TRBJ1-2; TRBD1 is a possible D gene (5 bases). The CDR3 contains 14 residues. Germline CDR1 KGHSH, CDR2 LQKENI. V gave up 0 bases and J gave up 4 bases, with 9 bases separating them. The CDR3 here is CASSPPEGRYGYTF. CDR3 nucleotide sequence: TGTGCCAGCTCACCACCGGAGGGGCGCTATGGCTACACCTTC.

This chain connects TRBV5-1 to TRBJ2-7; TRBD1 matches at 8 bases. Germline V gives CDR1 SGHRS, CDR2 YFSETQ. Trimming took 4 bases from V and 2 from J; bases not matched to a gene: 8. There are 15 residues in the CDR3. The CDR3 bases are TGCGCCAGCAGCACCGGACAGGGAAGCCCCTACGAGCAGTACTTC. It encodes CASSTGQGSPYEQYF.

As for this clone: Its ends do not fully match the called genes, so a read error is possible. The V and J genes are TRBV19 and TRBJ2-7; D perhaps matches TRBD2 (5 bases). The germline gives CDR1 LNHDA, CDR2 SQIVND (reference sequence). The CDR3 length is 14 residues. As DNA, the CDR3 is TGCTCTTCCCTCCCGGCCCCGACTATCTACGAGCAGTACTTC. It is translated as CSSLPAPTIYEQYF. The full variable domain, rest sourced from reference TRBV19 and TRBJ2-7, is DGGITQSPKYLFRKEGQNVTLSCEQNLNHDAMYWYRQDPGQGLRLIYYSQIVNDFQKGDIAEGYSVSREKKESFPLTVTSAQKNPTAFYLCSSLPAPTIYEQYFGPGTRLTVT.

This chain links TRBV25-1 with TRBJ1-2; 10 bases fit TRBD1. V was pared by 9 bases and J by 0 bases, with 10 bases of the junction left unmatched. Looked up from germline, CDR1 is MGHDK and CDR2 is SYGVNS. CDR3 length: 16 residues. In DNA, the CDR3 is TGTGCCAGTAGCCGGGACAGGGGCATGGCTAACTATGGCTACACCTTC. This codes for CASSRDRGMANYGYTF.

The chain recombines TRBV6-4 with TRBJ2-3, with 11 nucleotides matching TRBD2. This CDR3 comprises 15 residues. CDR1 is MRHNA, CDR2 SNTAGT, per germline. The V gene end was trimmed by 6 bases and the J gene end by 2 bases; junction bases not matched to a gene: 4. In DNA form, the CDR3 reads TGTGCCAGCAGCGAGACTAGCGGGGACACAGATACGCAGTATTTT. Its translation: CASSETSGDTDTQYF.

V usage is TRBV18 and J usage is TRBJ2-1; D may correspond to TRBD1 or TRBD2 (5 bases each). Trimming removed 2 bases at V and 10 bases at J, with 24 bases between. Germline assignment: CDR1 KGHSH and CDR2 LQKENI. There are 17 residues in the CDR3. Here the CDR3 DNA reads TGTGCCAGCTCACCAGAGACCACCCTCGAGGGGCTGGGGGAGCAGTTCTTC. It encodes CASSPETTLEGLGEQFF.

The J gene is TRBJ2-7, the V gene TRBV7-8; 7 bases line up with TRBD1. Trimming at V came to 5 bases and at J to 3 bases, leaving 10 bases not matched to a gene. This CDR3 comprises 15 residues. Per the germline V gene, CDR1 is SGHVS and CDR2 is FQNEAQ. CDR3 sequence reads: CASSPWTGLVYEQYF. The CDR3 DNA follows: TGTGCCAGCAGCCCATGGACAGGTTTGGTCTACGAGCAGTACTTC.

The V call is TRBV2, the J call TRBJ2-2; D perhaps matches TRBD1 (6 bases). This CDR3 region has 15 residues. Germline V gives CDR1 SNHLY, CDR2 FYNNEI. Trimming cost V 6 bases and J 0 bases, with 11 bases left between them. CDR3 sequence reads: CASSRTDANTGELFF. In nucleotides, the CDR3 is TGTGCCAGCAGCAGGACAGACGCGAACACCGGGGAGCTGTTTTTT.

This clone was observed a single time. The V and J genes are TRBV5-4 and TRBJ2-1; unclear D gene. Trimming left V 2 bases short and J 4 bases short, with 7 bases between. This CDR3 has 13 residues. The V gene's germline CDR1 is SGHNT and CDR2 YYREEE (reference sequence). The CDR3 DNA sequence: TGTGCCAGCAGCTTTGACACTTACAATGAGCAGTTCTTC. It specifies CASSFDTYNEQFF.

The chain recombines TRBV7-8 with TRBJ1-5; D remains unclear. V was trimmed by 5 bases and J by 0 bases, leaving 11 bases between them. The germline CDR1 and CDR2 sequences are SGHVS and FQNEAQ. The CDR3 is made up of 15 amino acids. This CDR3 reads CASSALVDSNQPQHF. CDR3 coding DNA: TGTGCCAGCAGCGCCTTGGTTGATAGCAATCAGCCCCAGCATTTT.